This T cell receptor beta chain was identified in a study of cytomegalovirus exposure and HLA in healthy donors. Turning to the study itself: Unique TCRs from HLA-typed donors, about 85 million of them, were held in an early data release. Out of 398 genotyped donors, 81% belonged to the Caucasian-associated ancestry cluster. Whole-study findings and limits: One variant, a missense change in DCLRE1C, was linked in a later analysis to TCR beta V- and J-gene trimming. Listed as cytomegalovirus-associated were 164 TCR beta chains.

The PCR ran on 60 Vbeta and 13 Jbeta primers. TCRdb keeps only in-frame clones here, not all; method: immunoSEQ multiplex PCR. The table includes 130,000 to 150,000 clones, around 85% detected once. This clone occurred a few times. Its antigen is unknown. CDR3 length: 13 amino acids. From germline, CDR1 is KGHSH and CDR2 LQKENI. V lost 2 bases and J lost 6, with 11 bases in between. The sample comprised PBMCs. V and J are TRBV18 and TRBJ2-7, with D perhaps TRBD2 (6 bases). The clonotype was recovered from a man aged 40-49 years in good health and CMV-seropositive. CDR3: CASSPAAGSEQYF. CDR3 bases: TGTGCCAGCTCACCAGCCGCGGGGAGCGAGCAGTACTTC.